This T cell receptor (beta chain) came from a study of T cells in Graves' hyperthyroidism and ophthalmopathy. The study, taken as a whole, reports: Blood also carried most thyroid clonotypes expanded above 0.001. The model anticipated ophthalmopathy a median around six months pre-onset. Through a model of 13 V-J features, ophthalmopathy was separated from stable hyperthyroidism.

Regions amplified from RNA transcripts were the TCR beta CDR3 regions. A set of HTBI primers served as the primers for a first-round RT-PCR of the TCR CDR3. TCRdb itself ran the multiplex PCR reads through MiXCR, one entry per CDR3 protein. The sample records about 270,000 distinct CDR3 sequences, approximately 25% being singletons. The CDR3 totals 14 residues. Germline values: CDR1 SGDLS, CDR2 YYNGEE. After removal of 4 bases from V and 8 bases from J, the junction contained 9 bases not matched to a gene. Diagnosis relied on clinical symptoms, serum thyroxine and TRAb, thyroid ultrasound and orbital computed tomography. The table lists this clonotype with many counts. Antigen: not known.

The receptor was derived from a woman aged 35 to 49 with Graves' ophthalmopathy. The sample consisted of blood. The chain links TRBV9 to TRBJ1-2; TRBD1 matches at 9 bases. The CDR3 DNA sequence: TGTGCCAGCAGCCCTGGGGACAGGGTCGGCGGCTACACCTTC. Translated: CASSPGDRVGGYTF.